This entry lists 7 T cell receptor beta chains sequenced from one sample in a study of identical twins. TCRdb processed the 5' RACE reads anew with MiXCR; each CDR3 protein has one entry. The sample lists about 280,000 distinct CDR3 sequences, under 9% occurring once. In addition, the sample was reused for a study of yellow fever vaccine responses in identical twins.

Source material: memory (CD45RO+) T cells sorted from blood. The source is a young woman in good health.

This clonotype came up many times. The chain uses TRBV7-3 and TRBJ2-1, with TRBD1 matching 9 bases. Germline CDR1 and CDR2: SGHTA and FQGTGA. With 5 bases clipped from V and 0 bases from J, the junction kept 11 bases outside the gene matches. This CDR3 has 18 amino acids. The CDR3 loop reads CASSTEGQGLSSYNEQFF. The CDR3 region has the DNA TGTGCCAGCAGCACGGAAGGACAGGGGTTAAGCTCCTACAATGAGCAGTTCTTC.

This clonotype was recorded a few times. V gene TRBV5-1 combines with J gene TRBJ2-7; the match to TRBD2 covers 10 bases. In germline, CDR1 is SGHRS, CDR2 YFSETQ. The CDR3 is 16 residues long. V was pared by 1 base and J by 2 bases, with 6 bases of the junction left unmatched. The CDR3 spells CASSLTPLAGAYEQYF. In DNA form, the CDR3 reads TGCGCCAGCAGCTTGACCCCCCTAGCGGGGGCCTACGAGCAGTACTTC. Combining the CDR3 with reference TRBV5-1 and TRBJ2-7 gives the whole variable domain KAGVTQTPRYLIKTRGQQVTLSCSPISGHRSVSWYQQTPGQGLQFLFEYFSETQRNKGNFPGRFSGRQFSNSRSEMNVSTLELGDSALYLCASSLTPLAGAYEQYFGPGTRLTVT.

This clonotype was counted ten times or more. The chain is built from TRBV10-3 and TRBJ1-3; TRBD1 matches at 10 bases. Germline V gives CDR1 ENHRY, CDR2 SYGVKD. V shed 8 bases, J shed 4 bases, and the junction held 8 bases outside the gene matches. This CDR3 region has 15 residues. CDR3 loop: CAIGSGQGSGNTIYF. The CDR3 nucleotides are TGTGCCATCGGATCGGGACAGGGGTCGGGAAACACCATATATTTT.

The sample holds a few counts of this clonotype. The gene calls are TRBV7-8 and TRBJ1-1, with D possibly being TRBD1 (6 bases). Germline assignment: CDR1 SGHVS and CDR2 FQNEAQ. The CDR3 is 18 residues long. V was shortened by 1 base and J by 0 bases, with 18 bases between the two germline ends. The CDR3 DNA reads TGTGCCAGCAGCTTAGGGCGTGGACAGTCATATGTGAACACTGAAGCTTTCTTT. Protein sequence: CASSLGRGQSYVNTEAFF. Based on the CDR3 plus reference TRBV7-8 and TRBJ1-1, the full variable domain is GAGVSQSPRYKVAKRGQDVALRCDPISGHVSLFWYQQALGQGPEFLTYFQNEAQLDKSGLPSDRFFAERPEGSVSTLKIQRTQQEDSAVYLCASSLGRGQSYVNTEAFFGQGTRLTVV.

The sample holds many counts of this clonotype. This chain connects TRBV12-3 or TRBV12-4 to TRBJ1-1; 8 bases line up with TRBD1. V shed 6 bases and J 1 base; nucleotides not matched to a gene: 7. The length of the CDR3 is 15 residues. CDR3: CASREWDRTNTEAFF. DNA of the CDR3: TGTGCCAGCAGGGAATGGGACAGGACGAACACTGAAGCTTTCTTT.

This clonotype was counted between two and nine times. The gene calls are TRBV3-1 and TRBJ2-3; 12 positions agree with TRBD2. The CDR3 runs 15 residues. With V trimmed by 4 bases and J by 5 bases, 4 bases remained unmatched. Germline CDR1 LGHDT, CDR2 YNNKEL (reference sequence). The DNA for the CDR3 is TGTGCCAGCAGCCGCCTAGCGGGGGGGCGAGATACGCAGTATTTT. It codes for CASSRLAGGRDTQYF.

The chain joins TRBV12-5 to TRBJ2-3, with D perhaps matching TRBD1 or TRBD2 (5 bases each). CDR3 length: 15 amino acids. V dropped 5 bases and J dropped 6 bases, with 18 bases sitting between them. CDR1 and CDR2 from the germline V gene are LGHNT and FRNRAP. CDR3 region: CASGLTPTGTDTQYF. The DNA of the CDR3 is TGTGCTAGTGGTCTCACACCAACCGGGACCGATACGCAGTATTTT.